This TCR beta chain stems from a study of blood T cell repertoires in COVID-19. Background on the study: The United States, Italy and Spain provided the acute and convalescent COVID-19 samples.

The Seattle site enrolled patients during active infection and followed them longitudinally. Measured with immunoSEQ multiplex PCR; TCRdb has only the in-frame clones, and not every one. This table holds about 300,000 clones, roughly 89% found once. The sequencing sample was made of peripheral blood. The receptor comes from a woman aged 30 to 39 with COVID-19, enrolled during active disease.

The CDR3 nucleotides are TGTGCCAGCAGCCCGGGCGGACACGAGCAGTTCTTC. Translation gives CASSPGGHEQFF. The chain employs TRBV7-2 and TRBJ2-1, with D possibly matching TRBD1 (5 bases). Germline V gives CDR1 SGHTA, CDR2 FQGNSA. V dropped 5 bases and J dropped 10 bases, with 12 bases sitting between them. This CDR3 has 12 residues.